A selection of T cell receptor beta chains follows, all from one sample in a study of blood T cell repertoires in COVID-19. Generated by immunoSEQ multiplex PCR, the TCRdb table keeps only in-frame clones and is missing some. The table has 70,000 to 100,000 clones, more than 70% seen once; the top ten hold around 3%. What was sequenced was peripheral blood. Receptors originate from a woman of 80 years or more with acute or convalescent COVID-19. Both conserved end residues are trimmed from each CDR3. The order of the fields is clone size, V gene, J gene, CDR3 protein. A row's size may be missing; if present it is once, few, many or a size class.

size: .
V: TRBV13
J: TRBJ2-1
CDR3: ASSLNGRYSYNEQF

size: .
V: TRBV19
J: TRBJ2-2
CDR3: ASSITAGFTGELF

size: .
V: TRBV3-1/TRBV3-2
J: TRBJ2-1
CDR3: ASSLPTGGGYNEQF

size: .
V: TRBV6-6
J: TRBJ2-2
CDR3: ASSYSGNTGELF

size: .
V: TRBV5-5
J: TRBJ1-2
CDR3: ASSLVGGSFNYGYT

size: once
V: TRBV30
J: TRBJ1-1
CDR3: AWSSPGRGNTEAF

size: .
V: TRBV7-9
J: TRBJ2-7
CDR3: ASTRDSTEQY

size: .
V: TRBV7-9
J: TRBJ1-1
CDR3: ASSEGAGTEAF

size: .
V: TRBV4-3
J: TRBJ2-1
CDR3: ASSQLPPGTSGRDEQF

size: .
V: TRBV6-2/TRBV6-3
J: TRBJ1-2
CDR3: ASSPPGATRDRINYGYT

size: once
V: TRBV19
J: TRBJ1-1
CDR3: ASTKGDRVWTEAF

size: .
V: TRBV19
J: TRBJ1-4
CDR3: ASSVQGANEKLF

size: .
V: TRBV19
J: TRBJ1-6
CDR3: ASSIAQGGSPLH

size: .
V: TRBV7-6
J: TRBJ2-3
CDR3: ASSLVAGGSTDTQY

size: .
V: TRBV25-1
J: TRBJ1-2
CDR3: ASSRPAGDGYT

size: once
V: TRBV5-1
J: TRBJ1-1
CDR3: ASSTAGFLGTEAF

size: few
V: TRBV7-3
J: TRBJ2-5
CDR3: ASSPSGAQETQY

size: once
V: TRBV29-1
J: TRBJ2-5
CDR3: SVVAGAGETQY

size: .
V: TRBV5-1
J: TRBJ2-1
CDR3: ASSLSQYNEQF

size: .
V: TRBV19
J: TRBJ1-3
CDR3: ATLPQGNSGNTIY

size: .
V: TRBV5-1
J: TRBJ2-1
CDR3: ASSLAGTGYNEQF

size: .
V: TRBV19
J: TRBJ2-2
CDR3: ASSSSGNTGELF

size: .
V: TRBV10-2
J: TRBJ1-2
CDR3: ASSDNRDTNYGYT

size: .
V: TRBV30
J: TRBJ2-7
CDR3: AWSTLPGGAGPLLEQY

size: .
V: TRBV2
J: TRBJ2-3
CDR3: ASSEQGQGLGDTQY

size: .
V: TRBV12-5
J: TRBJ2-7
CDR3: ASGLGTSGTYEQY